The 12 T cell receptor beta chains reported below all come from one sample, sequenced in a study of CD8+CD57+ T cells in acquired aplastic anemia. Profiling of TCR beta VDJ combinations and CDR3 sequences used genomic DNA as template. TCRdb ran MiXCR on the reads and lists one entry per CDR3 protein. The sample has some 44,000 distinct CDR3 sequences; 65% to 70% are singletons. Sequencing used sorted CD4+, CD8+, or CD8+CD57+ T cells (not recorded which) from PBMCs. The receptor source for this set is a human donor in good health, serving as a control.

This rearrangement joins TRBV20-1 to TRBJ1-2; D uncertain. This CDR3 is built from 12 residues. Trimming shortened V by 6 bases and J by 0 bases, and 8 bases separated the two germline ends. Germline values: CDR1 DFQATT, CDR2 SNEGSKA (reference sequence). CDR3 coding DNA: TGCAGTGCGCAGATAACTAACTATGGCTACACCTTC. It encodes CSAQITNYGYTF.

The V and J genes are TRBV20-1 and TRBJ2-5, with 10 positions matching TRBD2. V gave up 3 bases and J gave up 1 base; unmatched junction bases: 5. CDR3 size: 15 residues. CDR1 and CDR2 (germline): DFQATT, SNEGSKA (reference sequence). The CDR3 here is CSAREPSGSQETQYF. The CDR3 DNA is TGCAGTGCTAGGGAGCCTAGCGGGAGCCAAGAGACCCAGTACTTC.

This chain connects TRBV20-1 to TRBJ2-1; D may be TRBD1 (5 bases). Germline CDR1 DFQATT, CDR2 SNEGSKA (reference sequence). V lost 3 bases and J lost 2, with 11 bases in between. CDR3 size: 14 residues. The CDR3 coding sequence is TGCAGTGCTAGCAGGGTTATACCCTACAATGAGCAGTTCTTC. Protein: CSASRVIPYNEQFF.

The chain carries TRBV2 and TRBJ1-2; D remains ambiguous. The CDR3 consists of 14 residues. V shed 1 base and J shed 8 bases, with 14 bases lying between them. The germline CDR1 and CDR2 sequences are SNHLY and FYNNEI. The CDR3 DNA is TGTGCCAGCAGTGAAGGTTCCGGCTATAGAGGCTACACCTTC. Its translation: CASSEGSGYRGYTF. Full variable domain (missing parts from reference TRBV2 and TRBJ1-2): EPEVTQTPSHQVTQMGQEVILRCVPISNHLYFYWYRQILGQKVEFLVSFYNNEISEKSEIFDDQFSVERPDGSNFTLKIRSTKLEDSAMYFCASSEGSGYRGYTFGSGTRLTVV.

This clonotype was recorded a few times. This chain connects TRBV5-1 to TRBJ1-4, with 7 bases aligning to TRBD1. CDR1 SGHRS and CDR2 YFSETQ come from the germline V gene. The CDR3 is 15 amino acids. After removal of 1 base from V and 5 bases from J, the junction contained 5 bases not matched to a gene. In nucleotides, the CDR3 is TGCGCCAGCAGCTTGCATGCACAGGGGAATGAAAAACTGTTTTTT. Its protein is CASSLHAQGNEKLFF.

This clonotype was recorded once. At one end the junction does not follow the germline gene, possibly because of a read error. The chain combines TRBV7-9 with TRBJ2-7; D is possibly TRBD1 (6 bases). Looked up from germline, CDR1 is SEHNR and CDR2 is FQNEAQ (reference sequence). The CDR3 sequence is 13 residues long. CDR3 region: CASDARGSSEQYF. CDR3 bases: TGTGCCAGCGACGCCAGGGGTTCCTCCGAGCAGTACTTC.

This chain joins TRBV2 and TRBJ1-1, with D perhaps TRBD1 (5 bases). V was trimmed by 5 bases and J by 3 bases, leaving 7 bases between them. This CDR3 is built from 12 residues. CDR1 is SNHLY and CDR2 is FYNNEI in the germline V gene. This CDR3 reads CASSSRDTEAFF. For the CDR3, the DNA is TGTGCCAGCAGTTCCAGGGACACTGAAGCTTTCTTT.

In its sample, this clonotype is medium-sized (0.01 to 0.1%). The chain recombines TRBV15 with TRBJ1-1, with D unclear. V lost 3 bases and J lost 1, with 12 bases in between. Germline V gene data show CDR1 as LNHNV and CDR2 as YYDKDF (reference sequence). The CDR3 has 15 amino acids. Here the CDR3 DNA reads TGTGCCACCAGCAGGGGGTTAGGCGGGAACACTGAAGCTTTCTTT. Its translation is CATSRGLGGNTEAFF.

This clonotype was counted only a few times. The chain uses TRBV24-1 and TRBJ2-5; 12 nucleotides align to TRBD2. Per germline, CDR1 KGHDR and CDR2 SFDVKD. V was clipped by 7 bases and J by 5 bases; unmatched bases: 7. This CDR3 contains 15 residues. The CDR3 coding sequence is TGTGCCACCAGGATGCTAGCGGGGGGGGGGGAGACCCAGTACTTC. Amino acid sequence: CATRMLAGGGETQYF.

This clonotype was seen ten or more times. The chain is built from TRBV27 and TRBJ2-3; D gene unclear. The CDR3 is 17 amino acids. V lost 0 bases to trimming and J lost 2 bases, with 15 bases between them. From germline, CDR1 is MNHEY and CDR2 SMNVEV (reference sequence). This chain's CDR3 is CASSLSYASADTDTQYF. CDR3 sequence (DNA): TGTGCCAGCAGTTTATCGTACGCCTCCGCAGACACAGATACGCAGTATTTT.

The genes are TRBV9 and TRBJ2-3, with D possibly being TRBD1 (5 bases). Germline-derived CDR1 and CDR2 are SGDLS and YYNGEE. This CDR3 comprises 14 residues. Trimming took 0 bases from V and 4 from J, leaving 9 bases between them. The CDR3 DNA reads TGTGCCAGCAGCGTAGGGGGCAGTTCAGATACGCAGTATTTT. Encoded protein: CASSVGGSSDTQYF.

The chain joins TRBV4-3 to TRBJ1-2; D possibly corresponds to TRBD1 (6 bases). Germline V gene data show CDR1 as LGHNA and CDR2 as YSLEER. The CDR3 contains 16 residues. Trimming removed 0 bases at V and 4 bases at J, with 15 bases between. This CDR3 is CASSQEIAGAGYGYTF. DNA of the CDR3: TGCGCCAGCAGCCAAGAAATAGCGGGGGCCGGCTATGGCTACACCTTC.